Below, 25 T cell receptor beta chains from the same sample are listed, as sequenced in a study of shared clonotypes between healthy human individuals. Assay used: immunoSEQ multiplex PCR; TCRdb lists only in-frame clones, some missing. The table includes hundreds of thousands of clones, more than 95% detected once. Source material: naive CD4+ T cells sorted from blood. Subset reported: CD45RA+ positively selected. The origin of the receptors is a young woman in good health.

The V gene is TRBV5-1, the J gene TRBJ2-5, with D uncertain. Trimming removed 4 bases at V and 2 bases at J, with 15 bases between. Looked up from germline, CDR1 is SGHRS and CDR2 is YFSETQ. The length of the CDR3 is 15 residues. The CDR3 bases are TGCGCCAGCAGCGTTCGCTCGTTCGGGCAAGAGACCCAGTACTTC. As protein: CASSVRSFGQETQYF.

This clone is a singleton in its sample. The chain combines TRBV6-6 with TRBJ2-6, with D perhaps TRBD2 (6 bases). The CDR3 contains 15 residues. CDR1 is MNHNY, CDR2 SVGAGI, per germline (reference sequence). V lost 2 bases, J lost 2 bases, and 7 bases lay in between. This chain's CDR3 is CASSYPGAGANVLTF. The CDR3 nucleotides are TGTGCCAGCAGTTACCCGGGGGCTGGGGCCAACGTCCTGACTTTC.

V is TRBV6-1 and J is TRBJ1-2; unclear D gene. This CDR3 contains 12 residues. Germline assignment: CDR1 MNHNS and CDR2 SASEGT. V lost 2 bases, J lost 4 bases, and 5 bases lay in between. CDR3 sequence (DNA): TGTGCCAGCAGTGAAAAGCGCTATGGCTACACCTTC. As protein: CASSEKRYGYTF.

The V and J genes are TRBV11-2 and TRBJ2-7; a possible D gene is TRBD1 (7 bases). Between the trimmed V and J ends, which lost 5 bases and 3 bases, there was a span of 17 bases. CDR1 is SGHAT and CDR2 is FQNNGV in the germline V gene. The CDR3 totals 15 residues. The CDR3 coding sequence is TGTGCCAGCAGCCTGGGCAGCCAGGGGGGCTACGAGCAGTACTTC. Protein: CASSLGSQGGYEQYF.

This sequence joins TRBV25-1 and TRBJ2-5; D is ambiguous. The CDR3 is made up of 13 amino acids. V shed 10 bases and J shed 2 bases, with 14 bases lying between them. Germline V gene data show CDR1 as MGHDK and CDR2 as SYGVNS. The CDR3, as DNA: TGTGCCACTTCCAGCCGGTCGCAAGAGACCCAGTACTTC. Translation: CATSSRSQETQYF.

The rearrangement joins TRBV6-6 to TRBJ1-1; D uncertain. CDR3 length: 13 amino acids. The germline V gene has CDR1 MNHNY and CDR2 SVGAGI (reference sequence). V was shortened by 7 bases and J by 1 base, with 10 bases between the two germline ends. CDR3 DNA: TGTGCCAGCACCTTAGACCAGAACACTGAAGCTTTCTTT. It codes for CASTLDQNTEAFF.

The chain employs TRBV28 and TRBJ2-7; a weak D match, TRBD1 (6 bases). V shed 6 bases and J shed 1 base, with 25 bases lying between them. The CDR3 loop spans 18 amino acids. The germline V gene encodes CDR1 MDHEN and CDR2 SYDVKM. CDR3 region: CASSQRGQPKITSYEQYF. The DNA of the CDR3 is TGTGCCAGCAGCCAACGTGGACAGCCAAAAATAACATCCTACGAGCAGTACTTC.

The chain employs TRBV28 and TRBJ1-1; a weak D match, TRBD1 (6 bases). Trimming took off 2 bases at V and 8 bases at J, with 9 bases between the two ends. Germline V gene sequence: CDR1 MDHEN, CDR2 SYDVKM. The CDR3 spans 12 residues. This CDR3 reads CASSLRGEEAFF. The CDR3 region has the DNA TGTGCCAGCAGTTTAAGGGGGGAGGAAGCTTTCTTT.

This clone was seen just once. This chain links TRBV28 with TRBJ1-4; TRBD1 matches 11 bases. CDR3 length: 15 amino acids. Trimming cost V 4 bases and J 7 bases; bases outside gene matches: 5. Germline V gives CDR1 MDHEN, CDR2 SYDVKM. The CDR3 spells CASSYTGTGGEKLFF. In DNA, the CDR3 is TGTGCCAGCAGTTATACCGGGACAGGGGGTGAAAAACTGTTTTTT.

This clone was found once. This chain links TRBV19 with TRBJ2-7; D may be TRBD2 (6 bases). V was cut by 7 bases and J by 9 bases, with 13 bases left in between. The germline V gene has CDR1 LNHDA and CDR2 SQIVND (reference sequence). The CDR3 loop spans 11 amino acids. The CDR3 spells CASTGVWGQYF. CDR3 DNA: TGTGCCAGTACGGGAGTCTGGGGGCAGTACTTC.

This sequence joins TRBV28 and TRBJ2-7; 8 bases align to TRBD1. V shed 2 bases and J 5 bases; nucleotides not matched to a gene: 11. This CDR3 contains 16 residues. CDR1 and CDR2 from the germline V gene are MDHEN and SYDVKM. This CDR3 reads CASSLTGQGSLNEQYF. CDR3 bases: TGTGCCAGCAGTTTAACTGGACAGGGAAGCCTTAACGAGCAGTACTTC.

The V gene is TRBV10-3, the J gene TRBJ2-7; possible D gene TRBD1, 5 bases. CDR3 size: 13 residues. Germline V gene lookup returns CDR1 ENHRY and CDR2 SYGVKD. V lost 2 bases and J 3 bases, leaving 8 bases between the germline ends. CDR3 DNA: TGTGCCATCAGTGAGGGCGACAGCTACGAGCAGTACTTC. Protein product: CAISEGDSYEQYF.

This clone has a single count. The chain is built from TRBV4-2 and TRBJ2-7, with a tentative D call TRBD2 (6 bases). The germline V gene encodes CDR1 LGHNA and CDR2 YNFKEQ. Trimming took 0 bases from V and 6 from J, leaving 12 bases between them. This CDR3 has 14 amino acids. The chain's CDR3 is CASSQESRGSEQYF. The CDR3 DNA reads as TGTGCCAGCAGCCAAGAATCTCGGGGGAGCGAGCAGTACTTC.

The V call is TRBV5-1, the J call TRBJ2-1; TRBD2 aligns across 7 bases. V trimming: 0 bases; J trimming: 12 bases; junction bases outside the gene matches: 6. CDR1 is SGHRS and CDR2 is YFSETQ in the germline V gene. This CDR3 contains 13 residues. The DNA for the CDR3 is TGCGCCAGCAGCTTGGGGAGCGGGAAGGCGCAGTTCTTC. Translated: CASSLGSGKAQFF. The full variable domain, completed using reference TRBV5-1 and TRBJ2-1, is KAGVTQTPRYLIKTRGQQVTLSCSPISGHRSVSWYQQTPGQGLQFLFEYFSETQRNKGNFPGRFSGRQFSNSRSEMNVSTLELGDSALYLCASSLGSGKAQFFGPGTRLTVL.

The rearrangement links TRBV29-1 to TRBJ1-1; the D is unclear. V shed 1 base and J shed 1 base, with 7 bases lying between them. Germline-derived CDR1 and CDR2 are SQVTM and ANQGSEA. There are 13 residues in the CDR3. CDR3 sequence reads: CSVEVVWNTEAFF. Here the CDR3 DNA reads TGCAGCGTTGAAGTAGTTTGGAACACTGAAGCTTTCTTT.

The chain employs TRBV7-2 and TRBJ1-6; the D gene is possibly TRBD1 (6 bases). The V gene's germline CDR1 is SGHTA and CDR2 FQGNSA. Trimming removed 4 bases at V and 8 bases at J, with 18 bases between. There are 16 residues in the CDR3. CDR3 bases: TGTGCCAGCAGCTCCATACAGGGCTCGGTTTATTCACCCCTCCACTTT. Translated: CASSSIQGSVYSPLHF.

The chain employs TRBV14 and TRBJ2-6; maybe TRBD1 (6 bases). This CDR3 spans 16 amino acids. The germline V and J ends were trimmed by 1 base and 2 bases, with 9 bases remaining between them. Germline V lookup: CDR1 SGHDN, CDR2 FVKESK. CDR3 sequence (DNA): TGTGCCAGCAGCCAAGCGCGGACAGCTGGGGCCAACGTCCTGACTTTC. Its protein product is CASSQARTAGANVLTF. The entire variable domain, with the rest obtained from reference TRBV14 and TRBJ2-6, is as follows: EAGVTQFPSHSVIEKGQTVTLRCDPISGHDNLYWYRRVMGKEIKFLLHFVKESKQDESGMPNNRFLAERTGGTYSTLKVQPAELEDSGVYFCASSQARTAGANVLTFGAGSRLTVL.

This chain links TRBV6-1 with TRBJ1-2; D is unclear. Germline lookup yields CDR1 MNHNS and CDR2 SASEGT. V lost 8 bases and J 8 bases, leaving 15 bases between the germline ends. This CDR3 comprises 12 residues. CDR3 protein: CASWRQALGYTF. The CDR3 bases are TGTGCCAGCTGGCGGCAGGCCTTGGGCTACACCTTC.

CDR3 amino acids: CASSSAEMETQYF. CDR3 nucleotide sequence: TGCGCCAGCAGCTCCGCCGAAATGGAGACCCAGTACTTC. The chain links TRBV5-1 to TRBJ2-5; D gene unclear. Germline-derived CDR1 and CDR2 are SGHRS and YFSETQ. This CDR3 has 13 residues. Trimming pared 3 bases from V and 5 bases from J, leaving 11 bases between.

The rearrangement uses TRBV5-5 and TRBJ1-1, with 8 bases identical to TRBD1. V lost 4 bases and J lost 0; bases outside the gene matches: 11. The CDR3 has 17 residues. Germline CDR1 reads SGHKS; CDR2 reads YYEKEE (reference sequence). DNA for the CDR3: TGTGCCAGCAGCCAGGGGGCTGCAACTGGCATGAACACTGAAGCTTTCTTT. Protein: CASSQGAATGMNTEAFF.

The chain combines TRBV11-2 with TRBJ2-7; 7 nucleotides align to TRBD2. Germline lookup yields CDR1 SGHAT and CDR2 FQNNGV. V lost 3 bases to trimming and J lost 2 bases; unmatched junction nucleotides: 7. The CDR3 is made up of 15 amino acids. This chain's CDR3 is CASSLGSGATYEQYF. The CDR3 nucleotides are TGTGCCAGCAGCTTGGGAAGCGGGGCCACCTACGAGCAGTACTTC.

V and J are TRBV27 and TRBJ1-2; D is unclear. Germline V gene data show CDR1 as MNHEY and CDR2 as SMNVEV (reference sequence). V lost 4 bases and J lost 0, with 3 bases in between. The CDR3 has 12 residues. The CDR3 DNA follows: TGTGCCAGCAGTTCCCCTAACTATGGCTACACCTTC. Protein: CASSSPNYGYTF.

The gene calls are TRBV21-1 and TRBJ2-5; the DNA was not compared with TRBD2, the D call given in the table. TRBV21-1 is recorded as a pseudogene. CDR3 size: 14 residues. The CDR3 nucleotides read TGTGCCAGCAGCAAAAGCGGGGTCCGGGAGACCCAGTACTTC. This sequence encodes CASSKSGVRETQYF.

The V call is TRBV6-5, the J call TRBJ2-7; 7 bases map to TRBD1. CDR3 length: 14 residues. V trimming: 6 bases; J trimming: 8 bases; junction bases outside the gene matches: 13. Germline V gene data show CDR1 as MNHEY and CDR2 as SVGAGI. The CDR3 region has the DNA TGTGCCAGCAGACCCGGGACAGCTTGGGAGAAGCAGTACTTC. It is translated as CASRPGTAWEKQYF.

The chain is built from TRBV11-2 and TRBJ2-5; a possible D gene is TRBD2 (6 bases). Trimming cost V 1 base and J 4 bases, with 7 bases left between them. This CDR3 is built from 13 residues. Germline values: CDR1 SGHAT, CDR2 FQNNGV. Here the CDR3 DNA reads TGTGCCAGCAGCTTAGCGGGAGCAGAGACCCAGTACTTC. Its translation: CASSLAGAETQYF.